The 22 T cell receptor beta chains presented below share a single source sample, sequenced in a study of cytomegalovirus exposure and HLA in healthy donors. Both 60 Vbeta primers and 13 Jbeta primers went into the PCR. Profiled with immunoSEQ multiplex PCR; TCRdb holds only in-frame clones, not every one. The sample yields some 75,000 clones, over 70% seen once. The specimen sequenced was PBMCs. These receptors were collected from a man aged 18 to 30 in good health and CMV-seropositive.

CDR3 protein: CASSLYRGDNQPQHF. CDR3 nucleotide sequence: TGTGCCAGCAGTTTATACAGGGGGGACAATCAGCCCCAGCATTTT. The V gene is TRBV28, the J gene TRBJ1-5; TRBD1 matches at 8 bases. CDR3 length equals 15 residues. The germline V gene has CDR1 MDHEN and CDR2 SYDVKM. Trimming removed 1 base from V and 3 bases from J; junction bases left unmatched: 2.

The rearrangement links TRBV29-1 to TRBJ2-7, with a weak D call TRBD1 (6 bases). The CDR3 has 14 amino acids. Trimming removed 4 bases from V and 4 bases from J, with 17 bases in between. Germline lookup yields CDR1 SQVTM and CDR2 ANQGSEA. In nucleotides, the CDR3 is TGCAGCGTTGCATCCGGGACACAATTTTACGAGCAGTACTTC. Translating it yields CSVASGTQFYEQYF.

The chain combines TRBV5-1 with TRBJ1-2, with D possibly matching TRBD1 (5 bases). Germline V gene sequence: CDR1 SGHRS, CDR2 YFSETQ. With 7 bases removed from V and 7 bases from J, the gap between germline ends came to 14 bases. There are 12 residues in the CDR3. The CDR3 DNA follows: TGCGCCAGCCGGGGGGGTCTCGGTGGCTACACCTTC. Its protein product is CASRGGLGGYTF. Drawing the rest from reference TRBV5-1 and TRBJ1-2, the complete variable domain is KAGVTQTPRYLIKTRGQQVTLSCSPISGHRSVSWYQQTPGQGLQFLFEYFSETQRNKGNFPGRFSGRQFSNSRSEMNVSTLELGDSALYLCASRGGLGGYTFGSGTRLTVV.

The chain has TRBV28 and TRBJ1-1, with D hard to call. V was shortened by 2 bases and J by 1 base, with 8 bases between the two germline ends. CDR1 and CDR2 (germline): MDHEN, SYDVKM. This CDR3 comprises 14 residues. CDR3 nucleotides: TGTGCCAGCAGTTTAGACAATCCGAACACTGAAGCTTTCTTT. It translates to CASSLDNPNTEAFF.

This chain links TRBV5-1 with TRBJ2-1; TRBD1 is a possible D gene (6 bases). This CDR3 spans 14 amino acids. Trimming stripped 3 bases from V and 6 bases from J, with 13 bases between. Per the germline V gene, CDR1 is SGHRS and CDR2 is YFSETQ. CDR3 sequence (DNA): TGCGCCAGCAGCTCCAGGGGTCGGGGCAATGAGCAGTTCTTC. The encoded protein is CASSSRGRGNEQFF.

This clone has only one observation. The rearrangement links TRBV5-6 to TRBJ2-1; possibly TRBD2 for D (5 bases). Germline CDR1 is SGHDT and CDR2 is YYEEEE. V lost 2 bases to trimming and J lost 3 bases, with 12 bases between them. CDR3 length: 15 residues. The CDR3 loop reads CASSLRGSHYNEQFF. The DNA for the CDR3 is TGTGCCAGCAGCTTAAGAGGGTCCCACTACAATGAGCAGTTCTTC.

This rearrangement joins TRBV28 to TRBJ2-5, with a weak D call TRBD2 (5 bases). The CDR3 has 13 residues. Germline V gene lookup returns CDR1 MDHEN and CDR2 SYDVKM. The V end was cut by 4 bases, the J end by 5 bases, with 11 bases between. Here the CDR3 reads CASSWTLGETQYF. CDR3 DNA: TGTGCCAGCAGTTGGACTCTAGGGGAGACCCAGTACTTC.

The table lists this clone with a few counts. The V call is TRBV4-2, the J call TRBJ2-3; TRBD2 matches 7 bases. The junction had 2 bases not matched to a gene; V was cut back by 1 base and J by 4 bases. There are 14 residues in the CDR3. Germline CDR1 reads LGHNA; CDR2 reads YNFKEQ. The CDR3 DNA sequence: TGTGCCAGCAGCCAAGCGGGAGGAGCAGATACGCAGTATTTT. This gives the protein CASSQAGGADTQYF.

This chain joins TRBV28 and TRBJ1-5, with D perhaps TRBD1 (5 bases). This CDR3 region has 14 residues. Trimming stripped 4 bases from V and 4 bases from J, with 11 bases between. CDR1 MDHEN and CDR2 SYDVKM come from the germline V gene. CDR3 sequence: CASSSGPANQPQHF. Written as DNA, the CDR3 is TGTGCCAGCAGTTCAGGGCCGGCTAATCAGCCCCAGCATTTT.

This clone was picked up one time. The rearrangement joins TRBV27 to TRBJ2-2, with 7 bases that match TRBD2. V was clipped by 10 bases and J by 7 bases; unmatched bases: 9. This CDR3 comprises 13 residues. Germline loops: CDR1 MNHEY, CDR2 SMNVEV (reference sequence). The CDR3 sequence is CATWGRGGGELFF. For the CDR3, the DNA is TGTGCCACCTGGGGGAGGGGTGGCGGGGAGCTGTTTTTT.

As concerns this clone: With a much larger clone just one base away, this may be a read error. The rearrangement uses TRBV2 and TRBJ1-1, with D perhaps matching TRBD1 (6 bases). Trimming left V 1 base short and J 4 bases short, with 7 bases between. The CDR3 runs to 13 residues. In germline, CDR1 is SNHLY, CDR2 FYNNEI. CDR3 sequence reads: CASSEEGGTEAFF. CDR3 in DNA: TGTGCCAGCAGTGAAGAAGGGGGCACTGAAGCTTTCTTT.

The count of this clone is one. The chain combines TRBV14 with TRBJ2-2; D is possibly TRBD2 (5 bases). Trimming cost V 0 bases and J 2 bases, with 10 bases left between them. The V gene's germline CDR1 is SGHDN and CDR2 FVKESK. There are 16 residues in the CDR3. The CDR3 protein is CASSQDPSRNTGELFF. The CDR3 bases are TGTGCCAGCAGCCAAGATCCTAGCCGTAACACCGGGGAGCTGTTTTTT.

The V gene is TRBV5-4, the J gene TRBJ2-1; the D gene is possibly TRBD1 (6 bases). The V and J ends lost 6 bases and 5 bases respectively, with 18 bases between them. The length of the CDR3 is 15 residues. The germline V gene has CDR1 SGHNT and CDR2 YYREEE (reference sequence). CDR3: CASNRQRGSDNEQFF. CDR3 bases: TGTGCCAGCAATCGTCAAAGGGGGTCTGACAATGAGCAGTTCTTC.

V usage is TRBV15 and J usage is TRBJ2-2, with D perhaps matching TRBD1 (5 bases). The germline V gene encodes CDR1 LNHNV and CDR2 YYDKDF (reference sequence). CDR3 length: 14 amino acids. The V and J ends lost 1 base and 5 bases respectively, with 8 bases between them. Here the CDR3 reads CATSRVDRTGELFF. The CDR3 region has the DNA TGTGCCACCAGCAGAGTTGACAGAACCGGGGAGCTGTTTTTT.

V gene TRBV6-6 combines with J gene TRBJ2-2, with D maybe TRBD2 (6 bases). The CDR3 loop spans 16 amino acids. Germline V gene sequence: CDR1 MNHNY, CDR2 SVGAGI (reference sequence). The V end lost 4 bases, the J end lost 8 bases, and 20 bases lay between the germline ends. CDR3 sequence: CASSSSGEVVTGELFF. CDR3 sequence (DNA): TGTGCCAGCAGTTCCTCGGGAGAAGTCGTAACGGGGGAGCTGTTTTTT.

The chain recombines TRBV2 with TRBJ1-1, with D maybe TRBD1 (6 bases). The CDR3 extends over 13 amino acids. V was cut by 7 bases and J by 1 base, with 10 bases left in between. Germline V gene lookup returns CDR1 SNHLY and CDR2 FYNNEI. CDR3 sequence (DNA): TGTGCCAGCACAGACAGGCCGAACACTGAAGCTTTCTTT. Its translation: CASTDRPNTEAFF.

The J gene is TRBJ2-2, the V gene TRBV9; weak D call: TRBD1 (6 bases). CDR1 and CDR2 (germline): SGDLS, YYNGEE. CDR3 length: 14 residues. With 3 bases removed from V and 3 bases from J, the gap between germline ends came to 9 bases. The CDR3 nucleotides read TGTGCCAGCAGCGGGGGGCCAGACACCGGGGAGCTGTTTTTT. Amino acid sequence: CASSGGPDTGELFF.

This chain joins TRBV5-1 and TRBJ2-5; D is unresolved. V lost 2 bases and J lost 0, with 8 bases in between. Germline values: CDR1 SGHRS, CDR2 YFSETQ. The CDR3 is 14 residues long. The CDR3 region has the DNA TGCGCCAGCAGCTTTAATAGTAACCAAGAGACCCAGTACTTC. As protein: CASSFNSNQETQYF.

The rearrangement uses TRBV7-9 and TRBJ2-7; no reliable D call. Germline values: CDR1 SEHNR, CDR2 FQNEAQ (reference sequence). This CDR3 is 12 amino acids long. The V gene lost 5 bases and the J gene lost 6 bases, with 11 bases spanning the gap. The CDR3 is CASSPSFSEQYF. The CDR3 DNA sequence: TGTGCCAGCAGCCCATCCTTTAGCGAGCAGTACTTC.

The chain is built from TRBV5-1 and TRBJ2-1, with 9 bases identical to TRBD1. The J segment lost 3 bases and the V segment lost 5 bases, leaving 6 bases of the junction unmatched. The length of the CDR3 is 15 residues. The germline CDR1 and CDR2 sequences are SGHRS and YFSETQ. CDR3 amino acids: CASSRTGDSYNEQFF. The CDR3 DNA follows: TGCGCCAGCAGTCGGACAGGGGACAGCTACAATGAGCAGTTCTTC.

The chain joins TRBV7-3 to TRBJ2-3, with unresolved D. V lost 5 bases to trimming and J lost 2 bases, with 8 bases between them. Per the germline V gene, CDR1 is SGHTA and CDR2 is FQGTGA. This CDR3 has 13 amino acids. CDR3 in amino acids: CASSARSTDTQYF. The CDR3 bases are TGTGCCAGCAGCGCGAGATCCACAGATACGCAGTATTTT.

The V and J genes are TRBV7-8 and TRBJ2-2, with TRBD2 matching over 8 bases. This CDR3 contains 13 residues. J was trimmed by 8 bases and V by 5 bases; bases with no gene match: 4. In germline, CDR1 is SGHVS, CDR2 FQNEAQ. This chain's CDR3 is CASSGGRIGELFF. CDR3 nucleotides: TGTGCCAGCAGCGGCGGGAGGATAGGGGAGCTGTTTTTT. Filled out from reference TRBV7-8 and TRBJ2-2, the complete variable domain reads GAGVSQSPRYKVAKRGQDVALRCDPISGHVSLFWYQQALGQGPEFLTYFQNEAQLDKSGLPSDRFFAERPEGSVSTLKIQRTQQEDSAVYLCASSGGRIGELFFGEGSRLTVL.